The next 25 T cell receptor beta chains were all read from a single sample in a study of tumor T cells in aggressive B-cell lymphoma. Assay: immunoSEQ multiplex PCR; the TCRdb copy retains only in-frame clones and omits some. This table has thousands of clones, around nine tenths appearing once. Material: tumor tissue. These receptors were obtained from an adult with diffuse large B cell lymphoma.

Only one count was recorded for this clone. Other nucleotide sequences in the sample specify the same CDR3. The chain employs TRBV4-2 and TRBJ2-1; 11 bases line up with TRBD2. V lost 6 bases and J lost 8; bases outside the gene matches: 12. CDR1 is LGHNA and CDR2 is YNFKEQ in the germline V gene. CDR3 length: 16 amino acids. The CDR3 sequence: CASSPRTSGSSDEQFF. The CDR3 DNA sequence: TGTGCCAGCAGTCCCCGAACTAGCGGGAGTTCGGATGAGCAGTTCTTC.

The chain has TRBV7-2 and TRBJ2-3; D ambiguous. V was shortened by 3 bases and J by 7 bases, with 8 bases between the two germline ends. The length of the CDR3 is 12 residues. Germline V gives CDR1 SGHTA, CDR2 FQGNSA. CDR3 in amino acids: CASSFLAHTQYF. In nucleotides, the CDR3 is TGTGCCAGCAGCTTCCTGGCCCATACGCAGTATTTT.

The chain carries TRBV27 and TRBJ2-3; no reliable D call. Per the germline V gene, CDR1 is MNHEY and CDR2 is SMNVEV (reference sequence). The CDR3 covers 15 residues. Trimming pared 5 bases from V and 4 bases from J, leaving 16 bases between. CDR3: CASSPLPPRPDTQYF. The CDR3 region has the DNA TGTGCCAGCAGTCCCCTTCCTCCTAGGCCAGATACGCAGTATTTT.

This clone was counted only a few times. This chain connects TRBV28 to TRBJ2-1; 7 bases fit TRBD2. Trimming cost V 10 bases and J 0 bases; bases outside gene matches: 3. Germline V gene data show CDR1 as MDHEN and CDR2 as SYDVKM. There are 13 residues in the CDR3. The CDR3 loop reads CATRGVSYNEQFF. CDR3 coding DNA: TGTGCCACCCGGGGGGTCTCCTACAATGAGCAGTTCTTC. The whole variable domain, remainder taken from reference TRBV28 and TRBJ2-1, is DVKVTQSSRYLVKRTGEKVFLECVQDMDHENMFWYRQDPGLGLRLIYFSYDVKMKEKGDIPEGYSVSREKKERFSLILESASTNQTSMYLCATRGVSYNEQFFGPGTRLTVL.

The chain links TRBV7-2 to TRBJ1-3, with 7 bases identical to TRBD1. V was clipped by 1 base and J by 0 bases; unmatched bases: 9. The CDR3 extends over 18 amino acids. Looked up from germline, CDR1 is SGHTA and CDR2 is FQGNSA. CDR3 amino acids: CASSLERDSRFSGNTIYF. CDR3 DNA sequence: TGTGCCAGCAGCTTAGAGAGGGACAGCCGGTTCTCTGGAAACACCATATATTTT.

V usage is TRBV5-4 and J usage is TRBJ2-5; 11 bases map to TRBD2. CDR3 length: 15 residues. CDR1 SGHNT and CDR2 YYREEE come from the germline V gene (reference sequence). Trimming removed 10 bases from V and 3 bases from J; junction bases left unmatched: 11. The CDR3 loop reads CASSTGLAAEETQYF. As DNA, the CDR3 is TGTGCCTCTTCCACGGGACTAGCGGCAGAAGAGACCCAGTACTTC.

CDR3 sequence: CASSLVGDIYEQYF. In nucleotides, the CDR3 is TGCGCCAGCAGCTTGGTAGGGGACATTTACGAGCAGTACTTC. The V call is TRBV5-1, the J call TRBJ2-5, with a tentative D call TRBD1 (6 bases). The J call may be mistaken, given a closer DNA end match to TRBJ2-7. This CDR3 spans 14 amino acids. Germline V gives CDR1 SGHRS, CDR2 YFSETQ.

The chain couples TRBV19 to TRBJ1-5; D remains ambiguous. The CDR3 contains 15 residues. Trimming pared 7 bases from V and 0 bases from J, leaving 13 bases between. Germline CDR1 reads LNHDA; CDR2 reads SQIVND (reference sequence). The CDR3 DNA reads as TGTGCCAGTAAGAAACGGCAGGATAGCAATCAGCCCCAGCATTTT. It yields the protein CASKKRQDSNQPQHF.

The V and J genes are TRBV5-1 and TRBJ2-2; no clear D. CDR1 is SGHRS, CDR2 YFSETQ, per germline. There are 13 residues in the CDR3. The V end was cut by 3 bases, the J end by 3 bases, with 6 bases between. CDR3 in DNA: TGCGCCAGCAGCTATTCGGACACCGGGGAGCTGTTTTTT. Translated, it gives CASSYSDTGELFF.

The chain couples TRBV20-1 to TRBJ2-7, with TRBD1 matching 7 bases. Trimming took 8 bases from V and 3 from J; bases not matched to a gene: 4. Germline CDR1 DFQATT, CDR2 SNEGSKA (reference sequence). The CDR3 sequence is 11 residues long. CDR3 region: CSLRTGYEQYF. CDR3 in DNA: TGCAGTCTCAGGACAGGCTACGAGCAGTACTTC.

The rearrangement uses TRBV7-3 and TRBJ1-1; no definite D call. CDR1 SGHTA and CDR2 FQGTGA come from the germline V gene. The germline V and J ends were trimmed by 4 bases and 7 bases, with 7 bases remaining between them. This CDR3 contains 11 residues. In nucleotides, the CDR3 is TGTGCCAGCAGCTCAGGTCTTGAAGCTTTCTTT. Residues: CASSSGLEAFF.

The V and J genes are TRBV18 and TRBJ2-5; 10 bases are shared with TRBD2. With the DNA end fitting TRBJ2-7 better, the J assignment may be wrong. CDR3 size: 16 residues. The germline gives CDR1 KGHSH, CDR2 LQKENI. The CDR3 reads CASSHGLAASSYEQYF. CDR3 DNA sequence: TGTGCCAGCTCTCACGGACTAGCGGCAAGCTCCTACGAGCAGTACTTC.

This sequence joins TRBV11-2 and TRBJ1-5; a weak D match, TRBD1 (5 bases). The CDR3 has 15 residues. Deletions cut 0 bases from V and 0 bases from J, with 6 bases between. In germline, CDR1 is SGHAT, CDR2 FQNNGV. CDR3 amino acids: CASSLEGRSNQPQHF. The CDR3, as DNA: TGTGCCAGCAGCTTAGAGGGGCGTAGCAATCAGCCCCAGCATTTT.

The chain carries TRBV7-2 and TRBJ2-2; 13 bases are shared with TRBD2. CDR3 size: 17 residues. Germline assignment: CDR1 SGHTA and CDR2 FQGNSA. The ends lost 5 bases at V and 1 base at J; junction bases unmatched: 4. The CDR3 loop reads CASSLRTSGRNTGELFF. CDR3 sequence (DNA): TGTGCCAGCAGCCTCCGGACTAGCGGGAGGAACACCGGGGAGCTGTTTTTT.

The chain couples TRBV19 to TRBJ2-4; tentative D call: TRBD1 (5 bases). This CDR3 has 17 amino acids. V was trimmed by 0 bases and J by 1 base, leaving 13 bases between them. Germline CDR1 reads LNHDA; CDR2 reads SQIVND (reference sequence). The CDR3 region has the DNA TGTGCCAGTAGTATAGATCGGGCCAGGGTGGCCAAAAACATTCAGTACTTC. Translating gives CASSIDRARVAKNIQYF.

This clone was observed a single time. This sequence joins TRBV27 and TRBJ2-2; 9 nucleotides agree with TRBD1. CDR3 size: 17 residues. CDR1 is MNHEY, CDR2 SMNVEV, per germline (reference sequence). V lost 6 bases to trimming and J lost 5 bases; unmatched junction nucleotides: 13. The CDR3 loop is CASSQGPGQGLTGELFF. The CDR3 DNA sequence: TGTGCCAGCAGCCAAGGACCGGGACAGGGTTTAACCGGGGAGCTGTTTTTT.

The chain joins TRBV2 to TRBJ2-5; 9 positions agree with TRBD1. Trimming at V came to 8 bases and at J to 5 bases, leaving 6 bases not matched to a gene. CDR3 length: 13 amino acids. CDR1 is SNHLY and CDR2 is FYNNEI in the germline V gene. In DNA, the CDR3 is TGTGCCAGCGACAGGGGGTATAGGGAGACCCAGTACTTC. The encoded protein is CASDRGYRETQYF.

The chain uses TRBV15 and TRBJ2-1, with D perhaps TRBD2 (5 bases). The CDR3 is made up of 15 amino acids. Germline loops: CDR1 LNHNV, CDR2 YYDKDF (reference sequence). V was pared by 0 bases and J by 8 bases, with 14 bases between. CDR3 in DNA: TGTGCCACCAGCAGAGATCGGGGATGGGCCCATGAGCAGTTCTTC. This codes for CATSRDRGWAHEQFF.

This chain joins TRBV14 and TRBJ2-3; no firm D call. The CDR3 length is 15 residues. Deletions cut 0 bases from V and 5 bases from J, with 12 bases between. Germline lookup yields CDR1 SGHDN and CDR2 FVKESK. The CDR3 region is CASSQDFAPRDTQYF. CDR3 bases: TGTGCCAGCAGCCAAGATTTCGCGCCTAGAGATACGCAGTATTTT.

V is TRBV10-3 and J is TRBJ1-2; D is possibly TRBD1 (6 bases). Germline V CDR1 and CDR2: ENHRY, SYGVKD. The CDR3 covers 14 residues. V was cut by 6 bases and J by 5 bases, with 16 bases left in between. The chain's CDR3 is CAISPGGARYGYTF. The CDR3 nucleotides read TGTGCCATCAGCCCCGGGGGGGCGAGGTATGGCTACACCTTC.

J is TRBJ1-1 and V is TRBV27, with TRBD1 matching over 11 bases. The CDR3 sequence is 15 residues long. V lost 8 bases, J lost 4 bases, and 9 bases stayed unmatched. The germline V gene encodes CDR1 MNHEY and CDR2 SMNVEV (reference sequence). The CDR3 sequence is CASGTGGGVGTEAFF. CDR3 coding DNA: TGTGCCAGCGGGACAGGGGGGGGAGTTGGCACTGAAGCTTTCTTT.

Turning to this clone: Additional DNA sequences in this sample encode the identical CDR3. The chain carries TRBV7-2 and TRBJ2-1; 13 bases are shared with TRBD2. The trim removed 4 bases at V and 10 bases at J, leaving 7 bases unmatched. Germline V gene data show CDR1 as SGHTA and CDR2 as FQGNSA. The CDR3 is 15 amino acids. CDR3 residues: CASSSGLAGVNEQFF. The CDR3 region has the DNA TGTGCCAGCAGCTCCGGACTAGCGGGAGTTAACGAGCAGTTCTTC.

The CDR3 spells CASSLWGPDQPQHF. The CDR3 DNA reads as TGTGCCAGCAGTTTGTGGGGGCCTGATCAGCCCCAGCATTTT. The rearrangement uses TRBV27 and TRBJ1-5, with D perhaps matching TRBD1 (6 bases). The germline V and J ends were trimmed by 3 bases and 5 bases, with 11 bases remaining between them. Germline loops: CDR1 MNHEY, CDR2 SMNVEV (reference sequence). This CDR3 is built from 14 residues.

This clone was detected only a few times. The chain employs TRBV11-2 and TRBJ1-1, with TRBD1 identical over 11 bases. Germline CDR1 is SGHAT and CDR2 is FQNNGV. The CDR3 covers 15 residues. V lost 6 bases, J lost 4 bases, and 7 bases stayed unmatched. The CDR3 region has the DNA TGTGCCAGCAGATTTCCGGGACAGGGGGTCACTGAAGCTTTCTTT. Its protein product is CASRFPGQGVTEAFF.

The rearrangement joins TRBV7-2 to TRBJ2-7, with 10 bases aligning to TRBD2. In germline, CDR1 is SGHTA, CDR2 FQGNSA. The junction had 6 bases not matched to a gene; V was cut back by 5 bases and J by 2 bases. This CDR3 is 15 amino acids long. CDR3 residues: CASSPGTSVTYEQYF. Here the CDR3 DNA reads TGTGCCAGCAGCCCGGGGACTAGCGTAACCTACGAGCAGTACTTC.